The 13 T cell receptor beta chains below come from one sample, sequenced in a study of CD8 T cells in ankylosing spondylitis. Study-wide findings and caveats: A TCR beta motif of about eight highly homologous variants seemed to mark ankylosing spondylitis blood.

Via MiXCR, TCRdb re-called the 5' RACE reads, giving one row per CDR3 protein. The repertoire includes 390,000 or so distinct CDR3 sequences, under 25% of them detected once, and 15% to 20% sits in the top ten. Antigen specificity for these receptors is unknown. Sequencing was performed on blood, either unsorted or a sorted T cell fraction (not recorded which). The receptors originated from a male donor with ankylosing spondylitis.

This clonotype has a handful of counts. The chain combines TRBV19 with TRBJ2-5, with D perhaps TRBD1 or TRBD2 (6 bases each). CDR1 LNHDA and CDR2 SQIVND come from the germline V gene (reference sequence). V lost 5 bases to trimming and J lost 4 bases, with 20 bases between them. The CDR3 has 16 residues. The DNA of the CDR3 is TGTGCCAGTAGTCCGGGGGCGGCTCTTACTACAGAGACCCAGTACTTC. Amino acids: CASSPGAALTTETQYF.

The rearrangement joins TRBV5-1 to TRBJ1-2, with a tentative D call TRBD1 (5 bases). Trimming shortened V by 0 bases and J by 2 bases, and 11 bases separated the two germline ends. This CDR3 has 15 amino acids. CDR1 and CDR2 (germline): SGHRS, YFSETQ. CDR3 sequence: CASSLGPRDNYGYTF. In DNA, the CDR3 is TGCGCCAGCAGCTTGGGGCCCCGGGACAACTATGGCTACACCTTC.

This rearrangement joins TRBV2 to TRBJ2-3; D ambiguous. V lost 1 base, J lost 8 bases, and 4 bases lay in between. CDR1 is SNHLY and CDR2 is FYNNEI in the germline V gene. The CDR3 is made up of 11 amino acids. The CDR3: CASSEGSTQYF. CDR3 in DNA: TGTGCCAGCAGTGAAGGTAGTACGCAGTATTTT.

On this clonotype itself: At one end the junction does not follow the germline gene, possibly because of a read error. The chain's CDR3 is CATSRDFPYNEQLF. The DNA for the CDR3 is TGTGCCACCAGCAGAGATTTCCCCTACAATGAGCAGCTCTTC. The J gene is TRBJ2-1, the V gene TRBV15; D not certain. Germline V gene lookup returns CDR1 LNHNV and CDR2 YYDKDF (reference sequence). CDR3 length equals 14 residues.

The rearrangement joins TRBV5-1 to TRBJ1-2; tentatively, D is TRBD1 (6 bases). Trimming left V 4 bases short and J 3 bases short, with 16 bases between. The CDR3 is 15 residues long. Germline loops: CDR1 SGHRS, CDR2 YFSETQ. In nucleotides, the CDR3 is TGCGCCAGCAGCCCGACAGGCGGGAACGACTATGGCTACACCTTC. It codes for CASSPTGGNDYGYTF.

This clonotype has a handful of counts. V usage is TRBV5-1 and J usage is TRBJ2-6; no firm D call. V was clipped by 0 bases and J by 0 bases, with 7 bases between them. The CDR3 contains 16 residues. CDR1 is SGHRS and CDR2 is YFSETQ in the germline V gene. CDR3 DNA sequence: TGCGCCAGCAGCTTGGGCGACATCTCTGGGGCCAACGTCCTGACTTTC. It codes for CASSLGDISGANVLTF.

This clonotype showed up just a few times. The V and J genes are TRBV5-8 and TRBJ2-1, with D perhaps matching TRBD2 (5 bases). The CDR3 sequence is 16 residues long. Per the germline V gene, CDR1 is SGHTS and CDR2 is YDEGEE. Trimming pared 4 bases from V and 4 bases from J, leaving 18 bases between. CDR3 sequence: CASSIDITSLYNEQFF. In DNA form, the CDR3 reads TGTGCCAGCAGCATCGACATTACTAGTTTATACAATGAGCAGTTCTTC. Based on the CDR3 plus reference TRBV5-8 and TRBJ2-1, the full variable domain is EAGVTQSPTHLIKTRGQQATLRCSPISGHTSVYWYQQALGLGLQFLLWYDEGEERNRGNFPPRFSGRQFPNYSSELNVNALELEDSALYLCASSIDITSLYNEQFFGPGTRLTVL.

This clonotype showed up many times. The chain joins TRBV10-3 to TRBJ2-7, with 9 bases matching TRBD2. Germline loops: CDR1 ENHRY, CDR2 SYGVKD. The CDR3 has 17 residues. The V and J ends lost 2 bases and 0 bases, in that order; junction bases with no gene match: 8. The CDR3 loop reads CAISEMGLAGSSYEQYF. Written as DNA, the CDR3 is TGTGCCATCAGTGAGATGGGGCTAGCGGGGAGCTCCTACGAGCAGTACTTC.

This clonotype came up once. This sequence joins TRBV7-2 and TRBJ1-1; D gene unclear. Germline CDR1 and CDR2: SGHTA and FQGNSA. The CDR3 length is 13 residues. Trimming pared 3 bases from V and 7 bases from J, leaving 12 bases between. CDR3 sequence reads: CASSFSHEGEAFF. CDR3 bases: TGTGCCAGCAGCTTCAGTCATGAGGGTGAAGCTTTCTTT.

V gene TRBV10-3 combines with J gene TRBJ1-2; unclear D gene. Germline CDR1 ENHRY, CDR2 SYGVKD. V dropped 3 bases and J dropped 2 bases, with 16 bases sitting between them. CDR3 length: 16 amino acids. CDR3 DNA sequence: TGTGCCATCAGTGAACCTCTCACTTTCGGAAACTATGGCTACACCTTC. It codes for CAISEPLTFGNYGYTF.

This clonotype was observed once. The chain uses TRBV9 and TRBJ2-1; D perhaps matches TRBD1 (5 bases). CDR3 length equals 14 residues. V lost 7 bases and J 9 bases, leaving 20 bases between the germline ends. Germline V gives CDR1 SGDLS, CDR2 YYNGEE. The CDR3 reads CASSLFGAPGEQFF. The CDR3 bases are TGTGCCAGCTCACTATTTGGGGCCCCCGGTGAGCAGTTCTTC. Looking up the rest from reference TRBV9 and TRBJ2-1 gives the full variable domain: DSGVTQTPKHLITATGQRVTLRCSPRSGDLSVYWYQQSLDQGLQFLIQYYNGEERAKGNILERFSAQQFPDLHSELNLSSLELGDSALYFCASSLFGAPGEQFFGPGTRLTVL.

The chain has TRBV7-2 and TRBJ2-1; no clear D gene. Trimming took 0 bases from V and 6 from J, leaving 9 bases between them. CDR1 and CDR2 (germline): SGHTA, FQGNSA. The CDR3 totals 14 residues. The DNA for the CDR3 is TGTGCCAGCAGCTTAGCTCCAGCGACCAATGAGCAGTTCTTC. Its translation is CASSLAPATNEQFF.

This clonotype occurred a few times. This chain uses TRBV20-1 with TRBJ2-1; maybe TRBD1 (5 bases). The germline gives CDR1 DFQATT, CDR2 SNEGSKA (reference sequence). The CDR3 is made up of 12 amino acids. The V end lost 6 bases, the J end lost 7 bases, and 13 bases lay between the germline ends. CDR3 sequence: CSADNDSNEQFF. For the CDR3, the DNA is TGCAGTGCGGACAATGATAGTAATGAGCAGTTCTTC.